One and the same sample provided the 28 T cell receptor beta chains below, sequenced in a study of blood T cells in healthy people across ages. Combining a sample-barcoded 5' primer with a J-beta primer mix, a second PCR ran for about 7 to 11 cycles. TCRdb re-called the 5' RACE reads through MiXCR, storing one row per CDR3 protein. The sample has approximately 900,000 distinct CDR3 sequences, about 48% seen once; the top ten hold about an eighth. Material for sequencing was blood. These receptors were collected from a man aged 30 to 39 in good health.

The CDR3 sequence: CAWSGGSGGVGELFF. The CDR3 bases are TGTGCCTGGAGTGGCGGCAGCGGGGGGGTCGGGGAGCTGTTTTTT. The chain combines TRBV30 with TRBJ2-2, with TRBD2 matching over 10 bases. The CDR3 contains 15 residues. CDR1 is GTSNPN and CDR2 is SVGIG in the germline V gene (reference sequence). The ends lost 1 base at V and 7 bases at J; junction bases unmatched: 6.

This clonotype was counted a few times. CDR3 bases: TGTGCCAGCAGCGTGGACTATCTAGCTAGCACAGATACGCAGTATTTT. Its translation is CASSVDYLASTDTQYF. V and J are TRBV2 and TRBJ2-3; TRBD2 might be the D (6 bases). V shed 6 bases and J shed 0 bases, with 16 bases lying between them. CDR3 length equals 16 residues. Germline CDR1 and CDR2: SNHLY and FYNNEI.

This clonotype appeared once. The J gene is TRBJ2-1, the V gene TRBV20-1, with D unclear. Trimming removed 1 base from V and 5 bases from J, with 15 bases in between. The CDR3 has 15 residues. Germline CDR1 reads DFQATT; CDR2 reads SNEGSKA (reference sequence). CDR3 sequence: CSARAGGPVHNEQFF. In nucleotides, the CDR3 is TGCAGTGCTAGAGCAGGCGGCCCAGTACACAATGAGCAGTTCTTC.

The J gene is TRBJ2-4, the V gene TRBV27; 8 bases fit TRBD1. The tail of the sequence fits TRBJ2-7 better, so the J call may be wrong. Germline CDR1 reads MNHEY; CDR2 reads SMNVEV (reference sequence). The CDR3 is 15 residues long. The CDR3 sequence is CASSAGQGKSYEQYF. CDR3 DNA sequence: TGTGCCAGCAGTGCAGGACAGGGAAAATCCTACGAGCAGTACTTC.

This chain joins TRBV4-3 and TRBJ1-1; D not certain. CDR1 is LGHNA and CDR2 is YSLEER in the germline V gene. CDR3 length equals 14 residues. V lost 2 bases and J lost 4, with 11 bases in between. This chain's CDR3 is CASSQYQRTTEAFF. CDR3 coding DNA: TGCGCCAGCAGCCAATACCAGAGGACCACTGAAGCTTTCTTT.

V usage is TRBV6-2 or TRBV6-3 and J usage is TRBJ2-4; 8 bases line up with TRBD2. Germline loops: CDR1 MNHEY, CDR2 SVGEGT. V lost 7 bases to trimming and J lost 1 base; unmatched junction nucleotides: 12. The CDR3 consists of 17 residues. The CDR3 sequence: CASMDLRGGAAKNIQYF. The CDR3 bases are TGTGCCAGCATGGACCTACGGGGGGGGGCGGCCAAAAACATTCAGTACTTC.

The chain has TRBV6-5 and TRBJ2-1; the match to TRBD1 covers 7 bases. There are 15 residues in the CDR3. V lost 4 bases to trimming and J lost 4 bases; unmatched junction nucleotides: 7. Germline CDR1 is MNHEY and CDR2 is SVGAGI. In DNA, the CDR3 is TGTGCCAGCAGTTCCAATACGGGACAGTACAATGAGCAGTTCTTC. This encodes CASSSNTGQYNEQFF.

The chain uses TRBV4-1 and TRBJ2-1, with 10 bases fitting TRBD2. Per germline, CDR1 MGHRA and CDR2 YSYEKL. The CDR3 runs 17 residues. The J segment lost 0 bases and the V segment lost 5 bases, leaving 7 bases of the junction unmatched. The CDR3 DNA is TGCGCCAGCAGCGCGCCAACTAGCGGGGACTCCTACAATGAGCAGTTCTTC. Amino acids: CASSAPTSGDSYNEQFF.

The chain is built from TRBV4-2 and TRBJ2-3, with 11 bases identical to TRBD2. The V segment lost 0 bases and the J segment 4 bases; nucleotides outside the gene matches: 12. Germline CDR1 and CDR2: LGHNA and YNFKEQ. The CDR3 has 19 residues. The CDR3 region has the DNA TGTGCCAGCAGCCAAGATCTTCCCACTAGCGGGGGTTTTTCAGATACGCAGTATTTT. It is translated as CASSQDLPTSGGFSDTQYF.

The V call is TRBV7-2, the J call TRBJ2-3, with D perhaps assigned TRBD1 or TRBD2 (5 bases each). The germline CDR1 and CDR2 sequences are SGHTA and FQGNSA. V was trimmed by 5 bases and J by 9 bases, leaving 36 bases between them. The CDR3 is 20 residues long. The CDR3 spells CASSLEGPRRATLSRGTQYF. The DNA of the CDR3 is TGTGCCAGCAGCCTCGAAGGCCCCCGACGGGCCACCCTTTCTCGGGGCACGCAGTATTTT.

This clonotype occurred once. The J gene is TRBJ1-2, the V gene TRBV4-3, with TRBD1 as a possible D gene (6 bases). The ends were cut back, 0 bases at V and 4 bases at J, with 12 bases in the middle. The CDR3 extends over 15 amino acids. Looked up from germline, CDR1 is LGHNA and CDR2 is YSLEER. CDR3 sequence reads: CASSQDKGVLYGYTF. The DNA for the CDR3 is TGCGCCAGCAGCCAAGATAAGGGGGTTCTCTATGGCTACACCTTC.

The chain carries TRBV27 and TRBJ2-7; TRBD2 might be the D (6 bases). CDR3 length equals 13 residues. V was cut by 6 bases and J by 0 bases, with 9 bases left in between. Germline V gene lookup returns CDR1 MNHEY and CDR2 SMNVEV (reference sequence). The CDR3 DNA follows: TGTGCCAGCAGGCGGGGCTTCTCCTACGAGCAGTACTTC. Translated: CASRRGFSYEQYF.

The genes are TRBV20-1 and TRBJ2-7; TRBD1 is a possible D gene (6 bases). Germline lookup yields CDR1 DFQATT and CDR2 SNEGSKA (reference sequence). The length of the CDR3 is 14 residues. V dropped 6 bases and J dropped 3 bases, with 18 bases sitting between them. This CDR3 reads CSAADSGAHYEQYF. CDR3 in DNA: TGCAGTGCCGCAGACTCAGGGGCCCACTACGAGCAGTACTTC.

The rearrangement uses TRBV7-2 and TRBJ2-7, with 9 bases matching TRBD1. After removal of 5 bases from V and 2 bases from J, the junction contained 4 bases not matched to a gene. The CDR3 spans 14 residues. Germline-derived CDR1 and CDR2 are SGHTA and FQGNSA. This CDR3 reads CASSKTGGTYEQYF. CDR3 DNA: TGTGCCAGCAGCAAGACAGGGGGTACCTACGAGCAGTACTTC.

The chain combines TRBV5-6 with TRBJ2-7; no definite D call. The CDR3 runs to 11 residues. From germline, CDR1 is SGHDT and CDR2 YYEEEE. V shed 8 bases and J shed 4 bases, with 10 bases lying between them. The CDR3 spells CASLSEYEQYF. As DNA, the CDR3 is TGTGCCAGTTTGAGCGAATACGAGCAGTACTTC.

Written as DNA, the CDR3 is TGTGCCAGCAGTATAGTCATCACAGATACGCAGTATTTT. Translation gives CASSIVITDTQYF. V usage is TRBV12-3 or TRBV12-4 and J usage is TRBJ2-3; the D is unclear. Trimming pared 5 bases from V and 2 bases from J, leaving 8 bases between. CDR3 length equals 13 residues.

The chain joins TRBV7-2 to TRBJ2-5, with D maybe TRBD1 (6 bases). Per germline, CDR1 SGHTA and CDR2 FQGNSA. There are 14 residues in the CDR3. Trimming shortened V by 4 bases and J by 11 bases, and 20 bases separated the two germline ends. Here the CDR3 reads CASSSRTGSRKQYF. The CDR3, as DNA: TGTGCCAGCAGCTCGCGAACAGGGAGCCGCAAGCAGTACTTC.

This clonotype has a count of ten or more. This chain connects TRBV6-6 to TRBJ2-5; 7 positions match TRBD1. V was pared by 2 bases and J by 5 bases, with 5 bases of the junction left unmatched. The CDR3 is 14 residues long. CDR1 and CDR2 from the germline V gene are MNHNY and SVGAGI (reference sequence). CDR3 nucleotides: TGTGCCAGCAGTTACAGGGGGCGGTGGGAGACCCAGTACTTC. This codes for CASSYRGRWETQYF.

This chain links TRBV29-1 with TRBJ2-1; the match to TRBD1 covers 10 bases. Trimming removed 4 bases from V and 7 bases from J; junction bases left unmatched: 7. The CDR3 spans 14 residues. Looked up from germline, CDR1 is SQVTM and CDR2 is ANQGSEA. The CDR3 DNA sequence: TGCAGCGTTGTCCACGTGGACAGGGGGAATGAGCAGTTCTTC. It is translated as CSVVHVDRGNEQFF.

The V and J genes are TRBV20-1 and TRBJ1-3, with D unresolved. The CDR3 has 14 amino acids. Germline CDR1 reads DFQATT; CDR2 reads SNEGSKA (reference sequence). The V gene lost 3 bases and the J gene lost 4 bases, with 13 bases spanning the gap. The CDR3 loop is CSARTTVWGNTIYF. CDR3 bases: TGCAGTGCTAGGACGACTGTGTGGGGAAACACCATATATTTT.

The J gene is TRBJ1-5, the V gene TRBV4-1; perhaps TRBD1 as D (5 bases). This CDR3 spans 15 amino acids. V gave up 1 base and J gave up 3 bases, with 10 bases separating them. The germline V gene has CDR1 MGHRA and CDR2 YSYEKL. CDR3: CASSQGPGINQPQHF. DNA for the CDR3: TGCGCCAGCAGCCAAGGGCCAGGGATCAATCAGCCCCAGCATTTT.

This sequence joins TRBV29-1 and TRBJ2-3, with 8 bases aligning to TRBD1. With V trimmed by 7 bases and J by 2 bases, 11 bases remained unmatched. The CDR3 runs 15 residues. Germline loops: CDR1 SQVTM, CDR2 ANQGSEA. The CDR3 loop reads CSAFSMTGATDTQYF. Here the CDR3 DNA reads TGCAGCGCGTTTTCCATGACAGGGGCCACAGATACGCAGTATTTT.

There are many counts of this clonotype. The chain recombines TRBV5-8 with TRBJ1-2; D is uncertain. This CDR3 has 11 amino acids. With 0 bases removed from V and 12 bases from J, the gap between germline ends came to 9 bases. Germline V gene lookup returns CDR1 SGHTS and CDR2 YDEGEE. The CDR3 DNA sequence: TGTGCCAGCAGCTTGGGACGAGGAAACACCTTC. This encodes CASSLGRGNTF.

This clonotype was detected a few times. The V gene is TRBV11-3, the J gene TRBJ2-5; 8 bases line up with TRBD1. The CDR3 is 15 residues long. The V segment lost 4 bases and the J segment 5 bases; nucleotides outside the gene matches: 9. Germline V CDR1 and CDR2: SGHNT, YENEEA. CDR3: CASSSRTGPFETQYF. The DNA of the CDR3 is TGTGCCAGCAGCTCACGGACAGGGCCGTTTGAGACCCAGTACTTC.

This clonotype was observed a few times. The chain links TRBV29-1 to TRBJ2-5; 7 bases match TRBD1. Germline CDR1 is SQVTM and CDR2 is ANQGSEA. Unmatched junction bases numbered 0, after V lost 2 bases and J lost 3 bases. This CDR3 is built from 12 residues. As DNA, the CDR3 is TGCAGCGTTGAACAGGGGGAAGAGACCCAGTACTTC. Translation: CSVEQGEETQYF.

The chain has TRBV9 and TRBJ1-1, with D possibly being TRBD1 (6 bases). The CDR3 spans 16 residues. The V end was cut by 0 bases, the J end by 0 bases, with 12 bases between. Per the germline V gene, CDR1 is SGDLS and CDR2 is YYNGEE. CDR3 residues: CASSVEGDGMNTEAFF. The CDR3 nucleotides are TGTGCCAGCAGCGTAGAGGGGGACGGGATGAACACTGAAGCTTTCTTT.

The chain uses TRBV12-3 or TRBV12-4 and TRBJ1-2, with D maybe TRBD1 (5 bases). The CDR3 runs to 13 residues. With 7 bases removed from V and 3 bases from J, the gap between germline ends came to 12 bases. CDR3 protein: CASKRDGYYGYTF. In DNA, the CDR3 is TGTGCCAGCAAAAGGGACGGTTACTATGGCTACACCTTC.

The count of this clonotype is one. The chain's CDR3 is CASSQESRAKQYF. The CDR3 DNA reads TGTGCCAGCAGCCAAGAGAGCAGGGCGAAGCAGTACTTC. The chain couples TRBV3-1 to TRBJ2-5, with D possibly being TRBD1 (5 bases). Trimming removed 0 bases from V and 11 bases from J, with 13 bases in between. The CDR3 has 13 amino acids. In germline, CDR1 is LGHDT, CDR2 YNNKEL (reference sequence).